This T cell receptor beta chain was documented in a study of immune heterogeneity within non-small cell lung tumors. Findings of the study overall: Within a patient, dominant CDR3 beta clonotypes were shared across sites, though different locations had unique frequent clones.

As for this clonotype: Antigen: not known.

Template came from bulk tumor genomic DNA, at approximately 600 ng per sample. Multiple biopsies spaced far apart were taken from each primary tumor during surgery. Undergoing curative surgery were patients whose non-small cell lung cancer was untreated and newly diagnosed. The TCR beta CDR3 region was amplified by multiplex PCR employing 32 V and 13 J primers. One entry per CDR3 protein, called by TCRdb with MiXCR from the multiplex PCR reads. Of 5,000 to 6,500 distinct CDR3 sequences detected, roughly 18% appear once; the ten largest clones hold 3.5% to 4%. Unmatched junction bases numbered 4, after V lost 1 base and J lost 4 bases. This CDR3 has 14 amino acids. The V gene's germline CDR1 is SGHDT and CDR2 YYEEEE.

The specimen sequenced was lung tumor tissue. The origin of this receptor is a man in his forties with non-small cell lung cancer. The chain joins TRBV5-6 to TRBJ1-1; 7 positions agree with TRBD1. The CDR3 is CASSLFTGVTEAFF. The CDR3 DNA reads TGTGCCAGCAGCTTGTTTACAGGGGTCACTGAAGCTTTCTTT.